This TCR beta chain came from a study of PD-1 blockade in classical Hodgkin lymphoma. At the level of the study: Nivolumab dosed at 3 mg/kg went to patients intravenously every 2 weeks. General observations from the study: Reports described newly diagnosed patients as having lower baseline TCR diversity than healthy donors. Baseline diversity resembling that of newly diagnosed patients was seen in complete responders.

With respect to this clone: Its antigen is undetermined.

CDR1 is SGHTA and CDR2 is FQGNSA in the germline V gene. The CDR3 is made up of 14 amino acids. V was clipped by 4 bases and J by 6 bases; unmatched bases: 5. Relapse was seen in all patients after autologous stem cell transplantation, and brentuximab vedotin exposure was variable. This table comes from immunoSEQ multiplex PCR, and its TCRdb copy is limited to in-frame clones, with some not included. This table has about 36,000 clones, 60% to 80% appearing once. This TCR was recovered from a human donor with classical Hodgkin lymphoma. The V and J genes are TRBV7-2 and TRBJ1-5; 8 bases line up with TRBD1. This sample comprised peripheral blood mononuclear cells (PBMCs), obtained before the second cycle of nivolumab. The CDR3 bases are TGTGCCAGCAGCTCAAGGACAGGGTTTCAGCCCCAGCATTTT. Amino acid sequence: CASSSRTGFQPQHF.